Listed below are T cell receptor beta chains from one sample, sequenced in a study of CD8 T cells in ankylosing spondylitis. Each CDR3 protein gets one entry after TCRdb re-called the 5' RACE reads with MiXCR. This table holds around 140,000 distinct CDR3 sequences, roughly 15% found once. The specimen sequenced was blood, either unsorted or a sorted T cell fraction (not recorded which). The receptors here all came from a male donor with ankylosing spondylitis. The CDR3 runs from the conserved cysteine through the conserved F or W. D genes are given only for firm matches. Part of the rows lack a size; the others show once, few, many or a class for expanded clones.

cdr3_aa cdr3_nt j_call cdr3_length v_call d_call clone_size
CASNRGGTEAFF TGTGCCTCAAACAGGGGTGGCACTGAAGCTTTCTTT TRBJ1-1 12 TRBV30 TRBD1 NA
CATIEANTGELFF TGTGCCACCATCGAAGCGAACACCGGGGAGCTGTTTTTT TRBJ2-2 13 TRBV24-1 NA NA
CASSQVQGNSPLHF TGCGCCAGCAGCCAAGTACAGGGGAATTCACCCCTCCACTTT TRBJ1-6 14 TRBV4-3 TRBD1 NA
CASGGPFYEQYF TGTGCCAGCGGCGGACCTTTCTACGAGCAGTACTTC TRBJ2-7 12 TRBV27 NA few
CASSKGSFYEQYF TGTGCCAGCAGTAAAGGGTCGTTTTACGAGCAGTACTTC TRBJ2-7 13 TRBV12-3/TRBV12-4 NA few
CSVEEGMNTEAFF TGCAGCGTTGAAGAGGGCATGAACACTGAAGCTTTCTTT TRBJ1-1 13 TRBV29-1 NA few
CASSDSHRVEQYF TGTGCCAGCAGCGACTCACACAGGGTCGAGCAGTACTTC TRBJ2-7 13 TRBV7-9 NA NA
CASSVSSGSYEQYF TGTGCCAGCAGTGTGTCTAGCGGGAGCTACGAGCAGTACTTC TRBJ2-7 14 TRBV2 TRBD2 few
CASSQGALSGVKLFF TGTGCCAGCAGCCAAGGGGCCCTATCCGGGGTAAAACTGTTTTTT TRBJ1-4 15 TRBV3-1 NA few
CAGWPGERETQYF TGTGCCGGCTGGCCAGGGGAGCGTGAGACCCAGTACTTC TRBJ2-5 13 TRBV2 NA NA
CASSLGLAYEQFF TGTGCCAGCAGCTTAGGGCTAGCGTATGAGCAGTTCTTC TRBJ2-1 13 TRBV11-2 NA NA
CASSLDRGREQFF TGCGCCAGCAGCTTGGACAGGGGGCGGGAGCAGTTCTTC TRBJ2-1 13 TRBV5-1 TRBD1 few
CSARGGAGQQFF TGCAGTGCTAGAGGAGGAGCGGGACAGCAGTTCTTC TRBJ2-1 12 TRBV20-1 TRBD2 few
CASSYFYRGRGKNIQYF TGTGCCAGCAGTTACTTTTACAGGGGGCGCGGGAAAAACATTCAGTACTTC TRBJ2-4 17 TRBV6-5 TRBD1 few
CASSFARVGTEAFF TGTGCCAGCAGTTTCGCCAGGGTGGGCACTGAAGCTTTCTTT TRBJ1-1 14 TRBV28 NA many
CASSFAGGPYNEQFF TGTGCCAGCAGTTTTGCGGGAGGACCCTACAATGAGCAGTTCTTC TRBJ2-1 15 TRBV12-3/TRBV12-4 TRBD2 NA
CASSLRDRLTGELFF TGCGCCAGCAGCCTCCGGGACAGGTTGACCGGGGAGCTGTTTTTT TRBJ2-2 15 TRBV5-1 TRBD1 NA
CASSFYRANEKLFF TGTGCCAGCAGTTTCTACAGGGCTAATGAAAAACTGTTTTTT TRBJ1-4 14 TRBV12-3/TRBV12-4 NA many
CASGIDEQFF TGTGCCAGCGGGATCGATGAGCAGTTCTTC TRBJ2-1 10 TRBV9 NA NA
CASSSPRGHPTYEQYF TGTGCCAGCAGTTCACCCAGGGGACACCCTACCTACGAGCAGTACTTC TRBJ2-7 16 TRBV28 NA NA
CASSQDTRLANIQYF TGTGCCAGCAGCCAAGATACGCGTCTAGCGAACATTCAGTACTTC TRBJ2-4 15 TRBV4-2 NA NA
CASSLGTSGRSYEQYF TGTGCCAGCAGTCTGGGGACTAGCGGGAGATCCTACGAGCAGTACTTC TRBJ2-7 16 TRBV27 TRBD2 NA
CSASGGRRSETQYF TGCAGTGCTAGCGGCGGGAGACGATCCGAGACCCAGTACTTC TRBJ2-5 14 TRBV20-1 TRBD2 NA
CASSQESGPSSYNEQFF TGTGCCAGCAGCCAAGAAAGCGGACCTAGCTCCTACAATGAGCAGTTCTTC TRBJ2-1 17 TRBV4-2 NA few
CSVERGIPHEQYF TGCAGCGTTGAAAGGGGCATTCCCCACGAGCAGTACTTC TRBJ2-7 13 TRBV29-1 NA few
CASSQGAVSWFF TGTGCCAGCAGCCAAGGGGCCGTCTCGTGGTTCTTC TRBJ2-1 12 TRBV14 NA NA
CASSYGQGVDEQFF TGTGCCAGCAGTTATGGACAGGGCGTCGATGAGCAGTTCTTC TRBJ2-1 14 TRBV27 TRBD1 once
CATSDLDSQETQYF TGTGCCACCAGTGACCTCGACAGCCAAGAGACCCAGTACTTC TRBJ2-5 14 TRBV24-1 NA few
CSVDGGRRPYNEQFF TGCAGCGTTGACGGGGGCAGGAGGCCCTACAATGAGCAGTTCTTC TRBJ2-1 15 TRBV29-1 NA few
CASSLGSSAGDEQYF TGTGCCAGCAGTTTAGGAAGTTCCGCGGGAGACGAGCAGTACTTC TRBJ2-7 15 TRBV27 TRBD2 NA
CASSQAGAWTNAESYNEQFF TGCGCCAGCAGCCAAGCTGGGGCGTGGACAAACGCGGAGTCCTACAATGAGCAGTTCTTC TRBJ2-1 20 TRBV4-1 NA NA
CASSLATHNEQFF TGTGCCAGCAGTTTAGCGACACACAATGAGCAGTTCTTC TRBJ2-1 13 TRBV12-3/TRBV12-4 NA few
CASGSAGTDTQYF TGTGCCAGCGGGTCGGCGGGCACAGATACGCAGTATTTT TRBJ2-3 13 TRBV7-9 NA few
CASSHAVAGDTQYF TGTGCCAGCAGCCATGCGGTAGCGGGGGATACGCAGTATTTT TRBJ2-3 14 TRBV7-8 TRBD2 many
CASSPGNYGYTF TGTGCCAGCAGTCCAGGGAACTATGGCTACACCTTC TRBJ1-2 12 TRBV7-2 NA once